This T cell receptor beta chain was recovered during a study of blood T cell repertoires in COVID-19. Whole-study context: The cDNA or gDNA used as material had been derived from T cells, B-cell-depleted T cells, or PBMCs.

As processed by the authors: Reference gene primers were amplified, and this amplification served to estimate nucleated cell counts. Profiled with immunoSEQ multiplex PCR; TCRdb holds only in-frame clones, not every one. V and J calls and clone size are those listed in that table; D and trimming were worked out from the DNA. The table has fewer than 300,000 clones, around 90% seen once. The ends were cut back, 3 bases at V and 4 bases at J, with 9 bases in the middle. Germline V CDR1 and CDR2: SNHLY, FYNNEI. This CDR3 is 13 amino acids long. The sequence derives from a man between 60 and 70 years old who had recovered from COVID-19. This chain links TRBV2 with TRBJ1-1; D ambiguous. The sample consisted of peripheral blood. CDR3 coding DNA: TGTGCCAGCAGTGAGGGCGGGGTCACTGAAGCTTTCTTT. Protein sequence: CASSEGGVTEAFF. The full variable domain, rest sourced from reference TRBV2 and TRBJ1-1, is EPEVTQTPSHQVTQMGQEVILRCVPISNHLYFYWYRQILGQKVEFLVSFYNNEISEKSEIFDDQFSVERPDGSNFTLKIRSTKLEDSAMYFCASSEGGVTEAFFGQGTRLTVV.